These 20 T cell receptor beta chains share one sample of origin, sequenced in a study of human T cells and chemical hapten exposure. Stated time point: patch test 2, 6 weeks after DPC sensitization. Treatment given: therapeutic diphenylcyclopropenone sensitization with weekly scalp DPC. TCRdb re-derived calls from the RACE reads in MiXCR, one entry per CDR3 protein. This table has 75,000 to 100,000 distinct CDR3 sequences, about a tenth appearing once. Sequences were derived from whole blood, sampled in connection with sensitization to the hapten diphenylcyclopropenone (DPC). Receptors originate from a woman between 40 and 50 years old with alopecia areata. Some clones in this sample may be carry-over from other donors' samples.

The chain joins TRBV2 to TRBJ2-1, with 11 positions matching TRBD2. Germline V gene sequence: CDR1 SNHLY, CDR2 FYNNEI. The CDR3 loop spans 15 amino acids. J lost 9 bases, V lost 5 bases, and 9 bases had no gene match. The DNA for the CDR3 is TGTGCCAGCAGTCTCGCACTAGCGGGAGTCAGTGAGCAGTTCTTC. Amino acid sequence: CASSLALAGVSEQFF.

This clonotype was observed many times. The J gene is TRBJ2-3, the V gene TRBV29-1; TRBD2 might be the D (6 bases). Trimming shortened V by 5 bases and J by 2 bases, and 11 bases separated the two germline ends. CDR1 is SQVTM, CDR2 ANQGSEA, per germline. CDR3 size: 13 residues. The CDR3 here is CSVTAGITDTQYF. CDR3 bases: TGCAGCGTTACTGCGGGAATCACAGATACGCAGTATTTT.

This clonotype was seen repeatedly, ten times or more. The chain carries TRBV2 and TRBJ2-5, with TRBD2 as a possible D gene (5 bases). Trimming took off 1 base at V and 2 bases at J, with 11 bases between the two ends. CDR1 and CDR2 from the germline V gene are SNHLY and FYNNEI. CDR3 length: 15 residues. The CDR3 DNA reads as TGTGCCAGCAGTGAAGAAGCGAGGAGGCAAGAGACCCAGTACTTC. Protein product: CASSEEARRQETQYF.

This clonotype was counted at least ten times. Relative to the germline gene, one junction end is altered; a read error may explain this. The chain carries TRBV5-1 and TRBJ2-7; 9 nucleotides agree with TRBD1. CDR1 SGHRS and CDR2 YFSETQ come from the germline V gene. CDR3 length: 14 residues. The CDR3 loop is CASSPGQGSYEQYF. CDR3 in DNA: TGTGCCAGCAGCCCGGGACAGGGTTCCTACGAGCAGTACTTC.

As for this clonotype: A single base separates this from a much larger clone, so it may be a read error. For the CDR3, the DNA is TGTGTCAGCAGCTTGAATAGAGGGATTAACACAGATACGCAGTATTTT. It translates to CVSSLNRGINTDTQYF. The chain links TRBV5-4 to TRBJ2-3; possible D gene TRBD2, 5 bases. CDR1 and CDR2 (germline): SGHNT, YYREEE (reference sequence). The CDR3 is made up of 16 amino acids.

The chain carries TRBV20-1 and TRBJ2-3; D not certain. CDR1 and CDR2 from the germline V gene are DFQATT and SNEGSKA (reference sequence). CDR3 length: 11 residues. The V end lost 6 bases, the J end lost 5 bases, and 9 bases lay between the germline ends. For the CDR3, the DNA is TGCAGTGCCGGAAAAAGAGATACGCAGTATTTT. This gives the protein CSAGKRDTQYF.

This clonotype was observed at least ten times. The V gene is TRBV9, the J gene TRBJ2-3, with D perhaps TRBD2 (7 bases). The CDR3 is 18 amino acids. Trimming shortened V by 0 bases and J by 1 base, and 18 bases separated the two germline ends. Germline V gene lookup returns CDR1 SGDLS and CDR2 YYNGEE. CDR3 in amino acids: CASSVDLAGALGTDTQYF. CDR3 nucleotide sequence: TGTGCCAGCAGCGTAGACTTGGCGGGGGCGCTCGGCACAGATACGCAGTATTTT.

The CDR3 loop reads CASSLAGTSPLHEQFF. The CDR3 nucleotides are TGTGCCAGCAGCTTAGCTGGAACTAGCCCCTTACATGAGCAGTTCTTC. This chain uses TRBV7-2 with TRBJ2-1; weak D call: TRBD2 (6 bases). In germline, CDR1 is SGHTA, CDR2 FQGNSA. The CDR3 is 16 amino acids. The V gene lost 0 bases and the J gene lost 8 bases, with 17 bases spanning the gap.

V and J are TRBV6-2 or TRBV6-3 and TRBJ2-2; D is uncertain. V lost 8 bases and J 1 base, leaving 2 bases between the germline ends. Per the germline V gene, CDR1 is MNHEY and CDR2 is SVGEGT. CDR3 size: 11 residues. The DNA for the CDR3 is TGTGCCAGCCAGAACACCGGGGAGCTGTTTTTT. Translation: CASQNTGELFF.

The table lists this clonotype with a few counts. CDR3 DNA: TGTGCCAGCAGATCAGACAGGGCCTACGAGCAGTACTTC. Its protein is CASRSDRAYEQYF. The chain recombines TRBV7-9 with TRBJ2-7; 7 nucleotides agree with TRBD1. The CDR3 contains 13 residues. Germline V gives CDR1 SEHNR, CDR2 FQNEAQ (reference sequence). The V gene end was trimmed by 6 bases and the J gene end by 2 bases; junction bases not matched to a gene: 4.

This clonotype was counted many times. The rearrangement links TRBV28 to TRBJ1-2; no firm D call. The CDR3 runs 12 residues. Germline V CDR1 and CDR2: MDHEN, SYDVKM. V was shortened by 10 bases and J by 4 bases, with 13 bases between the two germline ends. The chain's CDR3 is CANFRQPYGYTF. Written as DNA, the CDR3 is TGTGCCAACTTCCGGCAGCCCTATGGCTACACCTTC.

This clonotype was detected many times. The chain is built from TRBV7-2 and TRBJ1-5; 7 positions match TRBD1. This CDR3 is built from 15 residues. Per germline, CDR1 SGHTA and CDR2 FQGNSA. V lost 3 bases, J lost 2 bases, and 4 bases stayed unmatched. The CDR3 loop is CASSFHTGGNQPQHF. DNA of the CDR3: TGTGCCAGCAGCTTTCATACAGGGGGCAATCAGCCCCAGCATTTT.

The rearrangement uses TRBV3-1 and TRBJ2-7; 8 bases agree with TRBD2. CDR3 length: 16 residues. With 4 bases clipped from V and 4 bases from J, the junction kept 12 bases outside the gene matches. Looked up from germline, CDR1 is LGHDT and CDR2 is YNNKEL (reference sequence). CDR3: CASSLHQRERSYEQYF. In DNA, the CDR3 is TGTGCCAGCAGCCTCCACCAGCGGGAGAGGTCTTACGAGCAGTACTTC.

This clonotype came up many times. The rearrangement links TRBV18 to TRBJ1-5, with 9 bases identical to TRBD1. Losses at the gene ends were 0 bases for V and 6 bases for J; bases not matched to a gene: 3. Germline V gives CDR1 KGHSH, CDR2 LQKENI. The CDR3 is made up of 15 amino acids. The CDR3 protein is CASSPPGQGSQPQHF. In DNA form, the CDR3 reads TGTGCCAGCTCACCACCGGGACAGGGAAGTCAGCCCCAGCATTTT.

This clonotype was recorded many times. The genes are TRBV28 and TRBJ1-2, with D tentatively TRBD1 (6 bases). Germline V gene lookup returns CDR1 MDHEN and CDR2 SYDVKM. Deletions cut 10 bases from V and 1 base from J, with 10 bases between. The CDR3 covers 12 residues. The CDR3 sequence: CATRTDNYGYTF. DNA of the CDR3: TGTGCCACCCGGACAGATAACTATGGCTACACCTTC.

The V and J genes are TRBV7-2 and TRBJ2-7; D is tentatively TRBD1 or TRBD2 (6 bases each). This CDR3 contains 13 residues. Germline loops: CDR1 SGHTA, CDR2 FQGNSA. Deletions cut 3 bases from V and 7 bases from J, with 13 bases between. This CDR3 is CASSLGGAGEQYF. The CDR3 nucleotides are TGTGCCAGCAGCTTGGGGGGCGCTGGGGAGCAGTACTTC.

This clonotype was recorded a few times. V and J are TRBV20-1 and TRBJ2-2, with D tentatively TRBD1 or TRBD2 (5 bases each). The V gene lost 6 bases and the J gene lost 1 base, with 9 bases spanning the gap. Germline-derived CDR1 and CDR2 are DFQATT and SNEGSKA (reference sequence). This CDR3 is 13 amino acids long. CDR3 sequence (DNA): TGCAGTGCCGGGGCCCAGAACACCGGGGAGCTGTTTTTT. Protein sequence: CSAGAQNTGELFF.

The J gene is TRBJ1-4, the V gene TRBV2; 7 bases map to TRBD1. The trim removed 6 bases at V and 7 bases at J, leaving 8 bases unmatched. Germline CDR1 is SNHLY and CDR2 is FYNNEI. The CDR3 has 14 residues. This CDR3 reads CASRIGTDSEKLFF. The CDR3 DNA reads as TGTGCCAGCAGGATCGGGACAGATTCTGAAAAACTGTTTTTT.

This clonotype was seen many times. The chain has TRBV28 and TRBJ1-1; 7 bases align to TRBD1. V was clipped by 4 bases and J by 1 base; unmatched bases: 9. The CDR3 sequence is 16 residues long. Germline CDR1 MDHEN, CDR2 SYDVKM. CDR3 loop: CASSSPGQAANTEAFF. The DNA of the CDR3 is TGTGCCAGCAGTTCACCAGGACAGGCCGCGAACACTGAAGCTTTCTTT.

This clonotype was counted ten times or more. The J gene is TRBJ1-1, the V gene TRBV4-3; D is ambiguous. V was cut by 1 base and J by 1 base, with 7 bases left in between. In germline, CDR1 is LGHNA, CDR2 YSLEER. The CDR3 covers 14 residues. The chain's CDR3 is CASSQGVSNTEAFF. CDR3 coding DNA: TGCGCCAGCAGCCAAGGAGTTTCGAACACTGAAGCTTTCTTT.